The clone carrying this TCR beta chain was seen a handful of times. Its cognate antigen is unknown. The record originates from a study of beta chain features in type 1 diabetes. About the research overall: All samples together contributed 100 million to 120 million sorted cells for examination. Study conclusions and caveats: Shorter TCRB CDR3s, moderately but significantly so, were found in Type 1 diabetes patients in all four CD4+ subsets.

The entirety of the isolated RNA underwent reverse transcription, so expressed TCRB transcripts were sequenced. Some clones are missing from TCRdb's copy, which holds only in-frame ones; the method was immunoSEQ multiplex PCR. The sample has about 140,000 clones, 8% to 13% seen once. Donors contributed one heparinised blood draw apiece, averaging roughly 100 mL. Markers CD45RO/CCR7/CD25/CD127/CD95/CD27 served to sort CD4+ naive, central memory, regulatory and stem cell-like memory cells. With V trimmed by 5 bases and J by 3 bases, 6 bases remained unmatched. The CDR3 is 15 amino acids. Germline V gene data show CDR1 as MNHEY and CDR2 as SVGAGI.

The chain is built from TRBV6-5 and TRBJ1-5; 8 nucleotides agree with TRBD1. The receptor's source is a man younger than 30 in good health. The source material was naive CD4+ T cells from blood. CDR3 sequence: CASSAQGGFNQPQHF. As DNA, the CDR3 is TGTGCCAGCAGTGCACAGGGGGGATTCAATCAGCCCCAGCATTTT.